These 25 T cell receptor beta chains were all obtained from the same sample, sequenced in a study of T cell responses to AZD1222 COVID-19 vaccine. TCRdb keeps only in-frame clones here, not all; method: immunoSEQ multiplex PCR. This sample has about 64,000 clones, with over 70% found just once. The sequenced sample was peripheral blood, obtained 28 days after the second AZD1222 dose. The receptors derive from an adult who received the AZD1222 COVID-19 vaccine.

This clone turned up a few times. This sequence joins TRBV3-1 (or the pseudogene TRBV3-2) and TRBJ1-4, with a possible D match to TRBD1 (5 bases). Germline V gene sequence: CDR1 LGHDT, CDR2 YNNKEL (reference sequence). V lost 1 base to trimming and J lost 6 bases, with 18 bases between them. CDR3 length equals 17 residues. Written as DNA, the CDR3 is TGTGCCAGCAGCCAAGTGGCAGGGCTCCCACTCGATGAAAAACTGTTTTTT. Translating it yields CASSQVAGLPLDEKLFF.

This chain connects TRBV21-1 to TRBJ1-6; TRBD1, the D gene given by the table, was not confirmed from the DNA. TRBV21-1 is labeled a pseudogene. CDR3 length equals 19 residues. CDR3 region: CASSRADRSSSSYNSPLHF. The CDR3, as DNA: TGTGCCAGCAGCAGAGCGGACAGAAGTAGTAGCTCCTATAATTCACCCCTCCACTTT.

The rearrangement joins TRBV2 to TRBJ1-6; D gene uncertain. The CDR3 sequence is 12 residues long. The germline CDR1 and CDR2 sequences are SNHLY and FYNNEI. Trimming removed 2 bases from V and 10 bases from J, with 6 bases in between. This chain's CDR3 is CASSEMGSPLHF. The DNA for the CDR3 is TGTGCCAGCAGTGAAATGGGGTCACCCCTCCACTTT.

This clone was counted only a few times. V gene TRBV4-1 combines with J gene TRBJ1-4; a weak D match, TRBD1 (5 bases). The V end lost 4 bases, the J end lost 7 bases, and 31 bases lay between the germline ends. Germline V gives CDR1 MGHRA, CDR2 YSYEKL. The CDR3 covers 20 residues. The CDR3 DNA is TGCGCCAGCAGCCCTCAGATAACGCTACTTCGCCGCTTCAGGGCTGAAAAACTGTTTTTT. It translates to CASSPQITLLRRFRAEKLFF.

The V gene is TRBV19, the J gene TRBJ2-7; D is unresolved. The CDR3 has 16 amino acids. Germline values: CDR1 LNHDA, CDR2 SQIVND (reference sequence). V lost 4 bases and J 4 bases, leaving 20 bases between the germline ends. The CDR3 protein is CASSTKQNPRQYEQYF. The CDR3 DNA reads TGTGCCAGTAGTACCAAACAGAACCCGCGGCAATACGAGCAGTACTTC.

V and J are TRBV9 and TRBJ2-1; 7 nucleotides align to TRBD2. The length of the CDR3 is 15 residues. Germline V CDR1 and CDR2: SGDLS, YYNGEE. The junction had 6 bases not matched to a gene; V was cut back by 0 bases and J by 6 bases. CDR3 in DNA: TGTGCCAGCAGCGTAGGCGGGGGACCCCTCAATGAGCAGTTCTTC. It specifies CASSVGGGPLNEQFF.

The DNA for the CDR3 is TGTGCCAGCAGTTTAAGAACCTATGGCTACACCTTC. Its protein product is CASSLRTYGYTF. This chain uses TRBV28 with TRBJ1-2; D unclear. The CDR3 is made up of 12 amino acids. In germline, CDR1 is MDHEN, CDR2 SYDVKM. The V and J ends lost 2 bases and 4 bases respectively, with 5 bases between them.

The rearrangement joins TRBV6-5 to TRBJ1-5, with no clear D. This CDR3 region has 13 residues. CDR1 MNHEY and CDR2 SVGAGI come from the germline V gene. Trimming pared 7 bases from V and 1 base from J, leaving 8 bases between. CDR3 protein: CASTLWSNQPQHF. Written as DNA, the CDR3 is TGTGCCAGCACTCTGTGGAGCAATCAGCCCCAGCATTTT.

The chain couples TRBV6-5 to TRBJ2-5; TRBD1 agrees at 7 bases. This CDR3 region has 13 residues. CDR1 is MNHEY, CDR2 SVGAGI, per germline. V trimming: 4 bases; J trimming: 3 bases; junction bases outside the gene matches: 2. The CDR3: CASSSGQEETQYF. The CDR3 nucleotides read TGTGCCAGCAGTTCCGGACAGGAAGAGACCCAGTACTTC.

This clone came up a few times. The V gene is TRBV2, the J gene TRBJ2-7, with D unclear. The CDR3 spans 16 residues. The ends were cut back, 3 bases at V and 0 bases at J, with 15 bases in the middle. The V gene's germline CDR1 is SNHLY and CDR2 FYNNEI. CDR3 coding DNA: TGTGCCAGCAGTGACGATCTCTCTCTTAACTCCTACGAGCAGTACTTC. Translating gives CASSDDLSLNSYEQYF.

V usage is TRBV4-1 and J usage is TRBJ1-2; 8 bases align to TRBD1. Germline V lookup: CDR1 MGHRA, CDR2 YSYEKL. This CDR3 comprises 15 residues. The V segment lost 2 bases and the J segment 2 bases; nucleotides outside the gene matches: 4. CDR3 residues: CASSQSGQANYGYTF. As DNA, the CDR3 is TGCGCCAGCAGCCAATCGGGACAGGCCAACTATGGCTACACCTTC.

The chain's CDR3 is CASSYNRVATNEKLFF. The CDR3 nucleotides are TGTGCCAGCAGTTACAACAGGGTTGCAACTAATGAAAAACTGTTTTTT. The chain has TRBV6-5 and TRBJ1-4; weak D call: TRBD1 (6 bases). V dropped 2 bases and J dropped 0 bases, with 10 bases sitting between them. This CDR3 is built from 16 residues. Germline CDR1 and CDR2: MNHEY and SVGAGI.

This chain uses TRBV6-2 or TRBV6-3 with TRBJ1-2, with 12 bases identical to TRBD1. After removal of 2 bases from V and 8 bases from J, the junction contained 6 bases not matched to a gene. Per germline, CDR1 MNHEY and CDR2 SVGEGT. This CDR3 contains 15 residues. CDR3 sequence reads: CASSYLGQGASGYTF. CDR3 DNA sequence: TGTGCCAGCAGTTACCTGGGACAGGGGGCCAGCGGCTACACCTTC.

This clone was detected only a few times. The chain is built from TRBV14 and TRBJ1-4; TRBD1 is a possible D gene (5 bases). Between the trimmed V and J ends, which lost 2 bases and 5 bases, there was a span of 15 bases. This CDR3 has 16 residues. The germline V gene has CDR1 SGHDN and CDR2 FVKESK. In DNA, the CDR3 is TGTGCCAGCAGCCAATTTAAGAGGGGCTGGAATGAAAAACTGTTTTTT. Its translation: CASSQFKRGWNEKLFF.

This chain links TRBV4-1 with TRBJ2-1; D might be TRBD2 (6 bases). Germline CDR1 and CDR2: MGHRA and YSYEKL. The V and J ends lost 1 base and 5 bases respectively, with 12 bases between them. The CDR3 covers 15 residues. The CDR3 nucleotides are TGCGCCAGCAGCCAAGCCCCGGGACTCGACAATGAGCAGTTCTTC. The encoded protein is CASSQAPGLDNEQFF.

The chain has TRBV14 and TRBJ2-2; 10 positions match TRBD1. Germline V gene data show CDR1 as SGHDN and CDR2 as FVKESK. The J segment lost 4 bases and the V segment lost 1 base, leaving 6 bases of the junction unmatched. This CDR3 is built from 17 residues. CDR3 DNA sequence: TGTGCCAGCAGCCAAGGGTGGGGACAGGGGATCACCGGGGAGCTGTTTTTT. Translating it yields CASSQGWGQGITGELFF.

The chain is built from TRBV27 and TRBJ1-2; D not resolved. This CDR3 is built from 13 residues. In germline, CDR1 is MNHEY, CDR2 SMNVEV (reference sequence). The V gene lost 4 bases and the J gene lost 8 bases, with 14 bases spanning the gap. CDR3 in DNA: TGTGCCAGCAGTTCGCCTAGCGGTGGAGGCTACACCTTC. Amino acid sequence: CASSSPSGGGYTF.

The chain couples TRBV18 to TRBJ2-3, with D uncertain. The CDR3 covers 12 residues. Per the germline V gene, CDR1 is KGHSH and CDR2 is LQKENI. With 3 bases removed from V and 8 bases from J, the gap between germline ends came to 9 bases. CDR3 DNA sequence: TGTGCCAGCTCACCCGAAGCTGGTACGCAGTATTTT. Translation gives CASSPEAGTQYF.

The table lists this clone with a few counts. The chain is built from TRBV5-1 and TRBJ1-1, with TRBD1 matching over 9 bases. Germline V gene data show CDR1 as SGHRS and CDR2 as YFSETQ. The CDR3 has 15 residues. With V trimmed by 7 bases and J by 2 bases, 9 bases remained unmatched. CDR3 sequence (DNA): TGCGCCAGCGCGTTTGAGGACAGGGGTAACACTGAAGCTTTCTTT. It translates to CASAFEDRGNTEAFF.

The chain has TRBV6-5 and TRBJ1-5, with 7 bases matching TRBD1. J lost 6 bases, V lost 5 bases, and 7 bases had no gene match. The CDR3 loop spans 14 amino acids. Germline V CDR1 and CDR2: MNHEY, SVGAGI. This CDR3 reads CASSLRQGGQPQHF. CDR3 nucleotides: TGTGCCAGCAGTCTCCGACAGGGAGGTCAGCCCCAGCATTTT.

In the case of this clone: The junction and the germline gene differ at one end; a read error may be behind it. The CDR3 reads CASSLGAPGGETQYF. The CDR3 coding sequence is TGTGCTAGCAGCTTAGGGGCGCCTGGGGGCGAGACCCAGTACTTC. The chain carries TRBV7-7 and TRBJ2-5, with a weak D call TRBD1 (6 bases). The CDR3 length is 15 residues. CDR1 and CDR2 from the germline V gene are SSHAT and FNYEAQ (reference sequence).

As concerns this clone: Different DNA sequences within this sample yield the same CDR3. The chain is built from TRBV10-3 and TRBJ2-2; 11 bases are a match to TRBD1. This CDR3 has 16 residues. With V trimmed by 3 bases and J by 5 bases, 5 bases remained unmatched. Germline V CDR1 and CDR2: ENHRY, SYGVKD. CDR3 sequence: CAISDPGTGGTGELFF. The CDR3 bases are TGTGCCATCAGTGACCCCGGGACAGGGGGTACCGGGGAGCTGTTTTTT.

This chain uses TRBV30 with TRBJ1-6, with D possibly matching TRBD1 (5 bases). CDR1 is GTSNPN, CDR2 SVGIG, per germline (reference sequence). The CDR3 is 13 residues long. Trimming removed 0 bases at V and 9 bases at J, with 9 bases between. CDR3 DNA: TGTGCCTGGAGTGTTCTCGGGGCTTCACCCCTCCACTTT. Amino acids: CAWSVLGASPLHF. The full variable domain, rest sourced from reference TRBV30 and TRBJ1-6, is SQTIHQWPATLVQPVGSPLSLECTVEGTSNPNLYWYRQAAGRGLQLLFYSVGIGQISSEVPQNLSASRPQDRQFILSSKKLLLSDSGFYLCAWSVLGASPLHFGNGTRLTVT.

The rearrangement uses TRBV21-1 and TRBJ2-1; the table's D call of TRBD1 was not tested on the DNA. TRBV21-1 corresponds to a pseudogene. This CDR3 region has 16 residues. The CDR3 loop reads CASSTRTGRFHNEQFF. The CDR3 DNA follows: TGTGCCAGCAGCACCCGGACAGGGAGGTTCCACAATGAGCAGTTCTTC.

By share, this clone ranks as medium-sized. V gene TRBV6-4 combines with J gene TRBJ2-1, with D possibly TRBD1 on 5 matching bases. Trimming pared 0 bases from V and 5 bases from J, leaving 5 bases between. This CDR3 is 13 amino acids long. Germline CDR1 reads MRHNA; CDR2 reads SNTAGT. This CDR3 reads CASSDSDNNEQFF. The CDR3 DNA follows: TGTGCCAGCAGTGACTCGGACAACAATGAGCAGTTCTTC.